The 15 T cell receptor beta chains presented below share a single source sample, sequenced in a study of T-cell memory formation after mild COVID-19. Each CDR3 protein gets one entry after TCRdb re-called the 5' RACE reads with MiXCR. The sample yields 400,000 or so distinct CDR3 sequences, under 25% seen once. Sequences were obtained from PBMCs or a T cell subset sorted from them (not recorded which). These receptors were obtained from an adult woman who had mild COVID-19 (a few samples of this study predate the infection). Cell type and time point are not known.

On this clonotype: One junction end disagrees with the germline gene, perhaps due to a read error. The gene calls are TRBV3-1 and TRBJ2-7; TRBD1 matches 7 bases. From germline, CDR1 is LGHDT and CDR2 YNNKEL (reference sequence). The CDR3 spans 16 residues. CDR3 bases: TGTGCAAGCAGCCCTCTTGTGGGGACAGCGACCTACGAGCAGTACTTC. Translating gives CASSPLVGTATYEQYF.

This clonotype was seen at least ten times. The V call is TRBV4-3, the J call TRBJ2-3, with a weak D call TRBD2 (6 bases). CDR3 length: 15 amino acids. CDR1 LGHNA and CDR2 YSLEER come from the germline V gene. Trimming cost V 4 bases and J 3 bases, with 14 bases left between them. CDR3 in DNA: TGCGCCAGCAGCCGGGGCGGGATCAAGACAGATACGCAGTATTTT. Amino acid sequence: CASSRGGIKTDTQYF.

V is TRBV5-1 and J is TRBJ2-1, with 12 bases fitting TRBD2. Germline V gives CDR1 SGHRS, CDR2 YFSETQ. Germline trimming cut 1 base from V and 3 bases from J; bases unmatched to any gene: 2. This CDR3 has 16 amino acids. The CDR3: CASSLLTSGGYNEQFF. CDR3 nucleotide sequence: TGCGCCAGCAGCTTGTTGACTAGCGGGGGCTACAATGAGCAGTTCTTC.

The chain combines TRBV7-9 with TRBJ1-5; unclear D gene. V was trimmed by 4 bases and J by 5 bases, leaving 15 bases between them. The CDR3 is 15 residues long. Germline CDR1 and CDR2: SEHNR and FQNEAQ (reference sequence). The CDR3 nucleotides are TGTGCCAGCAGCTCAACAAGTGGCAGAGATCAGCCCCAGCATTTT. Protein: CASSSTSGRDQPQHF.

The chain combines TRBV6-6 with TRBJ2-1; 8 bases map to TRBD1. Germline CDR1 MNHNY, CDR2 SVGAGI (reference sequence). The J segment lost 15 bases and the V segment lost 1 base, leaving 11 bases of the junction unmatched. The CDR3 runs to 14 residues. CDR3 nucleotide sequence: TGTGCCAGCAGTTACTACTTGGACAGGGAGTTGCGGTTCTTC. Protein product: CASSYYLDRELRFF.

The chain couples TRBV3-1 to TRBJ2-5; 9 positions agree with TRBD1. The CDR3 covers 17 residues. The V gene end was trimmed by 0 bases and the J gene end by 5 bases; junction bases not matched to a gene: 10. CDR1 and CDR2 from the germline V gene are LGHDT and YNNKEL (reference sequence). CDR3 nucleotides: TGTGCCAGCAGCCAAGATCGGGGGACAGGGCCGGAGGAGACCCAGTACTTC. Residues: CASSQDRGTGPEETQYF.

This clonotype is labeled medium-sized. CDR3 region: CASSLTSSGSPGTDTQYF. As DNA, the CDR3 is TGTGCCAGCAGCTTAACCTCTAGCGGTTCCCCGGGCACAGATACGCAGTATTTT. The chain uses TRBV7-2 and TRBJ2-3; 7 bases fit TRBD2. Looked up from germline, CDR1 is SGHTA and CDR2 is FQGNSA. Losses at the gene ends were 2 bases for V and 1 base for J; bases not matched to a gene: 12. The CDR3 has 18 amino acids.

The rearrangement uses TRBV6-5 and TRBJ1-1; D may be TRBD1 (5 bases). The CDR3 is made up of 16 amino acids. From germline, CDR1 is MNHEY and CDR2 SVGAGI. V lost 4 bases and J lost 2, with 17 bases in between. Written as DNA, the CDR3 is TGTGCCAGCAGTTTAAACACCGGGACCTACAACACTGAAGCTTTCTTT. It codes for CASSLNTGTYNTEAFF.

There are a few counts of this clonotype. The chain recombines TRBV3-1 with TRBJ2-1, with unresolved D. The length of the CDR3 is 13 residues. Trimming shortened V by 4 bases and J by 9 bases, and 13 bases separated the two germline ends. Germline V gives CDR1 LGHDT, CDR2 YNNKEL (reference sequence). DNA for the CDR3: TGTGCCAGCAGCCCCCGGTTAGGCGTTGAGCAGTTCTTC. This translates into CASSPRLGVEQFF.

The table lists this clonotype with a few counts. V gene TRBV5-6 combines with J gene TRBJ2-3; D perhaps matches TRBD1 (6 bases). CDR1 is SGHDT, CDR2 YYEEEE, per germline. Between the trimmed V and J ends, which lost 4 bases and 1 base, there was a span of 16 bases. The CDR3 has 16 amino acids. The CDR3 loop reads CASSQDGYRGTDTQYF. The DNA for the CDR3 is TGTGCCAGCAGCCAGGACGGCTACAGGGGCACAGATACGCAGTATTTT.

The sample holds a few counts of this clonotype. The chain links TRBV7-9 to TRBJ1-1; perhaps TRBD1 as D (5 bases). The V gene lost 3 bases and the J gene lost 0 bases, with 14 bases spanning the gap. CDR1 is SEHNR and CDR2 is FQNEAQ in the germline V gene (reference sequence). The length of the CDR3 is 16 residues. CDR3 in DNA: TGTGCCAGCAGCTTCCCGGGACGGACTATGAACACTGAAGCTTTCTTT. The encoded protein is CASSFPGRTMNTEAFF.

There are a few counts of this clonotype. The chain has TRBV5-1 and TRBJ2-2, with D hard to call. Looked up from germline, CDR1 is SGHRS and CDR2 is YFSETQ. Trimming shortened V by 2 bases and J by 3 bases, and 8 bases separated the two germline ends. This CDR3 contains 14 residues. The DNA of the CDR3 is TGCGCCAGCAGCTTACGGGTCTACACCGGGGAGCTGTTTTTT. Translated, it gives CASSLRVYTGELFF.

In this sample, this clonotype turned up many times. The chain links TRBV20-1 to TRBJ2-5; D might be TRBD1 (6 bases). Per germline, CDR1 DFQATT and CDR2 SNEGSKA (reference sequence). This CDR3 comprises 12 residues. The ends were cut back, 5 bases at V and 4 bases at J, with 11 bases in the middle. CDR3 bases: TGCAGTGCTGATAAGGGGGTAGAGACCCAGTACTTC. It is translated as CSADKGVETQYF.

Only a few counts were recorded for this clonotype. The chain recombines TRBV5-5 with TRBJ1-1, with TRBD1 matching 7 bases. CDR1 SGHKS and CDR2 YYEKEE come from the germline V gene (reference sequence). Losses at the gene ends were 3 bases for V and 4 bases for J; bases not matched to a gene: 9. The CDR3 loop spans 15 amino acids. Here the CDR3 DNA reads TGTGCCAGCAGCTCTGGGACAGCCAGAACCACTGAAGCTTTCTTT. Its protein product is CASSSGTARTTEAFF.

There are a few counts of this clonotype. CDR3 residues: CASSSELGAGGDNEQFF. In DNA, the CDR3 is TGTGCCAGCAGCTCCGAGTTAGGAGCGGGAGGAGATAATGAGCAGTTCTTC. The V and J genes are TRBV7-9 and TRBJ2-1; TRBD2 agrees at 9 bases. J lost 7 bases, V lost 4 bases, and 14 bases had no gene match. CDR1 and CDR2 from the germline V gene are SEHNR and FQNEAQ (reference sequence). This CDR3 has 17 amino acids.